This is a list of T cell receptor beta chains from one sample in a study of T cells in Graves' hyperthyroidism and ophthalmopathy. Via MiXCR, TCRdb re-called the multiplex PCR reads, giving one row per CDR3 protein. The data hold about 660,000 distinct CDR3 sequences, with roughly 45% observed a single time. Sequenced input: peripheral blood or thyroid tissue (not recorded which). These receptors came from an adult man with Graves' disease, either hyperthyroidism or ophthalmopathy (not recorded which). CDR3s include the opening cysteine and the closing phenylalanine or tryptophan. A D gene is named only where the DNA matches it firmly. Clone size appears in some rows only: once, few, many, or a class for an expanded clone.

TRBJ2-7 | . | TRBV28 | . | CASTLGARQQYF | TGTGCCAGCACCTTGGGGGCGAGGCAGCAGTACTTC
TRBJ2-7 | TRBD2 | TRBV29-1 | . | CSVNSGREQYF | TGCAGCGTTAACAGCGGGAGGGAGCAGTACTTC
TRBJ1-2 | . | TRBV2 | . | CASRESPISLYGYTF | TGTGCCAGCAGAGAATCCCCGATCTCACTCTATGGCTACACCTTC
TRBJ1-2 | . | TRBV5-1 | . | CASSLVPGQGNGYTF | TGCGCCAGCAGCTTGGTTCCCGGCCAGGGGAACGGCTACACCTTC
TRBJ1-2 | . | TRBV29-1 | many | CSVELRDLYGYTF | TGCAGCGTTGAACTGAGGGACCTATATGGCTACACCTTC
TRBJ2-7 | TRBD2 | TRBV7-6 | once | CASSLGASGGYEQYF | TGTGCCAGCAGCCTAGGGGCTAGCGGGGGTTACGAGCAGTACTTC
TRBJ1-2 | . | TRBV6-5 | . | CASSLAGVSGYTF | TGTGCCAGCAGTTTAGCTGGGGTGAGTGGCTACACCTTC
TRBJ2-5 | TRBD1 | TRBV7-9 | once | CASSLAGGNNQPQYF | TGTGCCAGCAGCTTAGCAGGGGGCAACAATCAGCCCCAGTACTTC
TRBJ2-7 | TRBD2 | TRBV29-1 | . | CSARQPSGRRNEQYF | TGCAGTGCTAGACAACCTAGCGGGAGGCGGAACGAGCAGTACTTC
TRBJ2-3 | TRBD2 | TRBV19 | . | CASYSGRGSDTQYF | TGTGCCAGTTATAGCGGGAGAGGGTCCGATACGCAGTATTTT
TRBJ2-2 | . | TRBV10-3 | . | CAITRTGELFF | TGTGCCATCACCCGGACCGGGGAGCTGTTTTTT
TRBJ2-5 | TRBD2 | TRBV12-3/TRBV12-4 | . | CASRQTSGQGYETQYF | TGTGCCAGCAGACAGACTAGCGGGCAGGGCTATGAGACCCAGTACTTC
TRBJ1-1 | . | TRBV7-9 | many | CASSLASDTEAFF | TGTGCCAGCAGCTTAGCGAGTGACACTGAAGCTTTCTTT
TRBJ1-1 | . | TRBV10-1 | many | CASSESRGTPNTEAFF | TGCGCCAGCAGTGAGTCGAGAGGGACACCGAACACTGAAGCTTTCTTT
TRBJ1-6 | . | TRBV2 | few | CASSPESSGLSPLHF | TGTGCCAGCAGCCCAGAGTCCAGCGGGTTGTCACCCCTCCACTTT
TRBJ2-7 | . | TRBV2 | . | CASSEGAGLPLEQYF | TGTGCCAGCAGTGAGGGGGCGGGGCTTCCCCTGGAGCAGTACTTC
TRBJ2-3 | . | TRBV7-9 | . | CASSFGPSSTDTQYF | TGTGCCAGCAGCTTTGGCCCATCTAGCACAGATACGCAGTATTTT
TRBJ2-5 | . | TRBV20-1 | few | CSAKRGTGNQETQYF | TGCAGTGCCAAGAGAGGTACCGGGAACCAAGAGACCCAGTACTTC
TRBJ1-1 | . | TRBV29-1 | . | CSVKAGTNTEAFF | TGCAGCGTTAAGGCAGGGACGAACACTGAAGCTTTCTTT
TRBJ2-7 | . | TRBV7-9 | few | CASSQGREIQGEQYF | TGTGCCAGCAGCCAAGGACGGGAGATTCAAGGCGAGCAGTACTTC
TRBJ1-2 | . | TRBV7-9 | . | CASRISNRDGYTF | TGTGCCAGCAGGATTTCGAACAGGGATGGCTACACCTTC
TRBJ1-6 | TRBD1 | TRBV6-1 | . | CASSGYRGRIGSPLHF | TGTGCCAGCAGTGGCTACAGGGGGCGCATCGGTTCACCCCTCCACTTT
TRBJ1-2 | . | TRBV24-1 | once | CATSKGAGQYGYTF | TGTGCCACCTCGAAAGGGGCCGGGCAGTATGGCTACACCTTC
TRBJ1-4 | . | TRBV20-1 | . | CSARAFPELNEKLFF | TGCAGTGCTAGAGCCTTCCCAGAGCTTAATGAAAAACTGTTTTTT
TRBJ2-7 | . | TRBV2 | once | CASSALAGQPSEQYF | TGTGCCAGCAGTGCGCTGGCGGGGCAGCCTTCCGAGCAGTACTTC
TRBJ2-7 | TRBD1 | TRBV7-9 | . | CASSFARDRGDYEQYF | TGTGCCAGCAGCTTTGCCCGGGACAGGGGGGACTACGAGCAGTACTTC
TRBJ1-2 | . | TRBV10-2 | many | CASSDAGPRGEIYGYTF | TGCGCCAGCAGTGACGCCGGGCCCAGGGGTGAGATCTATGGCTACACCTTC
TRBJ1-4 | . | TRBV12-3/TRBV12-4 | few | CASSLAAQSNEKLFF | TGTGCCAGCAGTTTAGCGGCACAGAGTAATGAAAAACTGTTTTTT
TRBJ1-6 | . | TRBV6-5 | once | CASSSGRLHSLLHF | TGTGCCAGCAGTTCAGGCCGGCTTCATTCACTCCTCCACTTT
TRBJ1-1 | . | TRBV6-5 | . | CASSLQAARNTEAFF | TGTGCCAGCAGTTTACAGGCAGCTAGAAACACTGAAGCTTTCTTT
TRBJ2-7 | TRBD2 | TRBV12-3/TRBV12-4 | few | CASSSRKGPGLAGPYEQYF | TGTGCCAGCTCCTCACGCAAGGGGCCGGGACTAGCGGGACCGTACGAGCAGTACTTC
TRBJ1-2 | . | TRBV6-5 | . | CASSYSDLRRNPQHGYTF | TGTGCCAGCAGTTACTCGGATCTGAGACGGAACCCCCAGCATGGCTACACCTTC
TRBJ2-5 | . | TRBV29-1 | . | CSAMTPRETQYF | TGCAGCGCCATGACCCCTCGTGAGACCCAGTACTTC
TRBJ1-4 | TRBD1 | TRBV29-1 | many | CSVVARGRETNEKLFF | TGCAGCGTTGTTGCCAGGGGGCGAGAAACTAATGAAAAACTGTTTTTT
TRBJ2-5 | TRBD2 | TRBV28 | . | CASSLWTSGGKETQYF | TGTGCCAGCAGTTTATGGACTAGCGGGGGAAAGGAGACCCAGTACTTC
TRBJ1-5 | . | TRBV20-1 | few | CSARDPGQPFSNQPQHF | TGCAGTGCTAGAGATCCCGGACAACCTTTTAGCAATCAGCCCCAGCATTTT
TRBJ1-2 | . | TRBV20-1 | . | CGARDPGVRGYTF | TGCGGTGCTAGAGATCCAGGGGTCCGAGGCTACACCTTC
TRBJ2-5 | . | TRBV24-1 | many | CATSDQGFQETQYF | TGTGCCACCAGTGATCAGGGGTTCCAAGAGACCCAGTACTTC
TRBJ2-7 | . | TRBV7-2 | once | CASSPLRRATLYEQYF | TGTGCCAGCAGTCCCCTTAGGAGGGCAACACTCTACGAGCAGTACTTC
TRBJ2-5 | TRBD2 | TRBV20-1 | few | CSATGGEETQYF | TGCAGTGCTACCGGGGGGGAAGAGACCCAGTACTTC